These 17 T cell receptor beta chains share one sample of origin, sequenced in a study of shared clonotypes between healthy human individuals. Here immunoSEQ multiplex PCR was the method, and the copy in TCRdb shows in-frame clones only, minus some. Of over 950,000 clones listed, approximately 77% are singletons. The sample taken for sequencing was memory CD4+ T cells from PBMCs. Subset noted: CD45RA-negative fraction. These receptors were taken from a man younger than 35 in good health. Some clones in this sample may be carry-over from other donors' samples.

In its sample, this clone was seen many times. This is likely a read error, given that the CDR3 carries no conserved phenylalanine or tryptophan at its end. The DNA is omitted, as the CDR3 cannot be located on it reliably, and the CDR3 follows TCRdb's listing. The CDR3 spells CASSEGPPGAGL. V gene TRBV6-1 combines with J gene TRBJ2-7. Looked up from germline, CDR1 is MNHNS and CDR2 is SASEGT. The CDR3 length is 12 residues, termini included.

The chain carries TRBV7-2 and TRBJ1-1; possibly TRBD1 for D (6 bases). CDR3 length: 15 amino acids. Trimming pared 5 bases from V and 4 bases from J, leaving 17 bases between. Germline V gene data show CDR1 as SGHTA and CDR2 as FQGNSA. The CDR3 DNA sequence: TGTGCCAGCAGCCCGAGATACAGGGATGGCACTGAAGCTTTCTTT. Amino acids: CASSPRYRDGTEAFF.

J is TRBJ2-6 and V is TRBV19; D is perhaps TRBD2 (6 bases). The germline CDR1 and CDR2 sequences are LNHDA and SQIVND (reference sequence). V lost 2 bases to trimming and J lost 0 bases, with 11 bases between them. The CDR3 has 17 residues. CDR3 nucleotides: TGTGCCAGTAGTATACATTGGGAGGACTCTGGGGCCAACGTCCTGACTTTC. Encoded protein: CASSIHWEDSGANVLTF.

Note on this clone: Additional DNA sequences in this sample encode the identical CDR3. The V and J genes are TRBV6-5 and TRBJ2-6; D call uncertain. Germline loops: CDR1 MNHEY, CDR2 SVGAGI. Trimming removed 0 bases from V and 4 bases from J, with 7 bases in between. The CDR3 extends over 15 amino acids. In DNA form, the CDR3 reads TGTGCCAGCAGTTACTCAACCTCAGGGGCCAACGTCCTGACTTTC. Protein: CASSYSTSGANVLTF.

The V gene is TRBV9, the J gene TRBJ1-4, with D maybe TRBD1 (6 bases). The V end was cut by 4 bases, the J end by 4 bases, with 11 bases between. CDR3 length: 14 residues. CDR1 is SGDLS and CDR2 is YYNGEE in the germline V gene. DNA of the CDR3: TGTGCCAGCAGCAAAACAGGGTATAATGAAAAACTGTTTTTT. Translation gives CASSKTGYNEKLFF.

V usage is TRBV27 and J usage is TRBJ1-4; no definite D call. Between the trimmed V and J ends, which lost 6 bases and 3 bases, there was a span of 20 bases. Germline assignment: CDR1 MNHEY and CDR2 SMNVEV (reference sequence). The CDR3 is made up of 17 amino acids. The chain's CDR3 is CASRRRRVLEANEKLFF. The CDR3 nucleotides read TGTGCCAGCAGGCGGAGAAGGGTTTTGGAAGCTAATGAAAAACTGTTTTTT.

This chain uses TRBV7-2 with TRBJ2-1; possible D gene TRBD2, 5 bases. CDR1 and CDR2 (germline): SGHTA, FQGNSA. Deletions cut 5 bases from V and 3 bases from J, with 17 bases between. The CDR3 is 16 residues long. The DNA for the CDR3 is TGTGCCAGCAGCCCTAGCTCGTCAGCGGACTACAATGAGCAGTTCTTC. Amino acid sequence: CASSPSSSADYNEQFF.

This clone was observed a handful of times. The chain is built from TRBV5-1 and TRBJ1-2, with a tentative D call TRBD1 (6 bases). V lost 9 bases and J lost 3, with 18 bases in between. Germline V gene lookup returns CDR1 SGHRS and CDR2 YFSETQ. The CDR3 loop spans 14 amino acids. This CDR3 reads CATRVFPGDYGYTF. The CDR3 nucleotides are TGCGCCACCAGGGTCTTCCCAGGGGACTATGGCTACACCTTC.

The rearrangement uses TRBV28 and TRBJ2-5; the D is unclear. The V end was cut by 8 bases, the J end by 0 bases, with 10 bases between. The V gene's germline CDR1 is MDHEN and CDR2 SYDVKM. There are 13 residues in the CDR3. The chain's CDR3 is CASGMGHQETQYF. The CDR3 DNA reads TGTGCCAGCGGCATGGGTCACCAAGAGACCCAGTACTTC.

The chain has TRBV5-6 and TRBJ1-3, with D hard to call. Germline V gene data show CDR1 as SGHDT and CDR2 as YYEEEE. Trimming took 4 bases from V and 1 from J, leaving 15 bases between them. The CDR3 runs to 16 residues. The CDR3 bases are TGTGCCAGCAGCGTACCTCCGGTGGGATCTGGAAACACCATATATTTT. Its protein product is CASSVPPVGSGNTIYF.

V is TRBV7-3 and J is TRBJ1-4; the D gene is possibly TRBD1 (5 bases). The germline CDR1 and CDR2 sequences are SGHTA and FQGTGA. V gave up 3 bases and J gave up 7 bases, with 12 bases separating them. This CDR3 is built from 14 residues. CDR3 region: CASSLGFGGEKLFF. The CDR3 DNA is TGTGCCAGCAGCTTGGGGTTCGGGGGTGAAAAACTGTTTTTT.

As for this clone: The same CDR3 can be traced to other DNA sequences in this sample. The V call is TRBV2, the J call TRBJ1-1; 9 nucleotides line up with TRBD1. The germline V gene encodes CDR1 SNHLY and CDR2 FYNNEI. The CDR3 runs to 13 residues. Unmatched junction bases numbered 3, after V lost 7 bases and J lost 3 bases. CDR3 in amino acids: CASIRDRDTEAFF. Written as DNA, the CDR3 is TGTGCCAGCATTCGGGACAGGGACACTGAAGCTTTCTTT.

This clone was found once. The chain couples TRBV5-1 to TRBJ2-7; 7 bases are shared with TRBD2. Germline values: CDR1 SGHRS, CDR2 YFSETQ. The CDR3 extends over 15 amino acids. With 2 bases clipped from V and 0 bases from J, the junction kept 5 bases outside the gene matches. The CDR3 protein is CASSFLSGNSYEQYF. CDR3 coding DNA: TGCGCCAGCAGCTTCTTAAGCGGGAACTCCTACGAGCAGTACTTC.

V gene TRBV5-1 combines with J gene TRBJ1-3; D call uncertain. The CDR3 extends over 15 amino acids. The V end was cut by 0 bases, the J end by 3 bases, with 10 bases between. The V gene's germline CDR1 is SGHRS and CDR2 YFSETQ. This chain's CDR3 is CASSLAGFSGNTIYF. For the CDR3, the DNA is TGCGCCAGCAGCTTGGCGGGGTTCAGTGGAAACACCATATATTTT.

The chain recombines TRBV5-1 with TRBJ1-4; 7 nucleotides match TRBD1. Trimming removed 0 bases from V and 3 bases from J; junction bases left unmatched: 5. CDR1 is SGHRS, CDR2 YFSETQ, per germline. The CDR3 contains 16 residues. The DNA for the CDR3 is TGCGCCAGCAGCTTGGGACAAACAGGGGCTAATGAAAAACTGTTTTTT. It yields the protein CASSLGQTGANEKLFF.

The chain uses TRBV27 and TRBJ2-3; TRBD1 agrees at 7 bases. Germline V CDR1 and CDR2: MNHEY, SMNVEV (reference sequence). Trimming cost V 8 bases and J 4 bases; bases outside gene matches: 9. CDR3 length: 14 residues. The CDR3 protein is CASRTHRGSDTQYF. CDR3 DNA sequence: TGTGCCAGCCGCACCCACAGGGGCTCAGATACGCAGTATTTT.

V gene TRBV28 combines with J gene TRBJ2-2; possible D gene TRBD1, 6 bases. The CDR3 consists of 14 residues. V lost 9 bases, J lost 1 base, and 12 bases lay in between. Germline V gives CDR1 MDHEN, CDR2 SYDVKM. CDR3 region: CASFQGKNTGELFF. Here the CDR3 DNA reads TGTGCCAGTTTCCAGGGGAAGAACACCGGGGAGCTGTTTTTT.